Below are 10 T cell receptor beta chains sequenced from a single sample in a study of technical replicates of blood from a few donors. The repertoire was sequenced with immunoSEQ multiplex PCR; TCRdb's copy has only in-frame clones and lacks some. The sample lists roughly 12,000 clones, over 70% occurring once. Sample: PBMCs. The receptors were sampled from a human donor in good health.

The chain links TRBV5-1 to TRBJ2-7; TRBD1 matches at 9 bases. Looked up from germline, CDR1 is SGHRS and CDR2 is YFSETQ. The CDR3 is made up of 14 amino acids. J gave up 6 bases and V 4 bases, and 8 bases lay outside the gene matches. The CDR3 is CASSPGTGRGEQYF. The CDR3 DNA sequence: TGCGCCAGCAGCCCTGGGACAGGGAGAGGCGAGCAGTACTTC.

This rearrangement joins TRBV27 to TRBJ1-1; D unclear. This CDR3 contains 14 residues. V lost 2 bases, J lost 0 bases, and 7 bases lay in between. The germline V gene has CDR1 MNHEY and CDR2 SMNVEV (reference sequence). DNA of the CDR3: TGTGCCAGCAGTTTACTAGTCATGAACACTGAAGCTTTCTTT. Translating it yields CASSLLVMNTEAFF.

The chain links TRBV2 to TRBJ1-1, with D possibly matching TRBD1 (5 bases). Per germline, CDR1 SNHLY and CDR2 FYNNEI. V was shortened by 3 bases and J by 1 base, with 9 bases between the two germline ends. The CDR3 is 14 residues long. The CDR3 here is CASSDGAGNTEAFF. As DNA, the CDR3 is TGTGCCAGCAGTGATGGGGCAGGGAACACTGAAGCTTTCTTT.

The chain has TRBV6-1 and TRBJ2-5; D is perhaps TRBD2 (6 bases). V was shortened by 8 bases and J by 3 bases, with 10 bases between the two germline ends. The CDR3 has 12 amino acids. The germline V gene encodes CDR1 MNHNS and CDR2 SASEGT. CDR3 in amino acids: CASRGSKETQYF. The CDR3, as DNA: TGTGCCAGCCGGGGGTCCAAAGAGACCCAGTACTTC.

The chain joins TRBV6-1 to TRBJ1-2, with 10 bases aligning to TRBD1. This CDR3 spans 13 amino acids. Germline-derived CDR1 and CDR2 are MNHNS and SASEGT. Trimming at V came to 4 bases and at J to 7 bases, leaving 3 bases not matched to a gene. CDR3 sequence (DNA): TGTGCCAGCAGTGGGGACAGGGGAGGTGGCTACACCTTC. Amino acids: CASSGDRGGGYTF.

The rearrangement joins TRBV6-6 to TRBJ2-3; 7 bases fit TRBD1. This CDR3 comprises 14 residues. The V and J ends lost 2 bases and 1 base, in that order; junction bases with no gene match: 0. Germline V lookup: CDR1 MNHNY, CDR2 SVGAGI (reference sequence). The CDR3 sequence is CASSYGQGTDTQYF. The CDR3 DNA follows: TGTGCCAGCAGTTACGGACAGGGCACAGATACGCAGTATTTT.

J is TRBJ2-2 and V is TRBV7-9; 13 bases fit TRBD2. The CDR3 extends over 19 amino acids. With V trimmed by 0 bases and J by 4 bases, 8 bases remained unmatched. Looked up from germline, CDR1 is SEHNR and CDR2 is FQNEAQ (reference sequence). As DNA, the CDR3 is TGTGCCAGCAGCTTAGCTGGACTAGCGGGAGCACGCAGCACCGGGGAGCTGTTTTTT. This translates into CASSLAGLAGARSTGELFF.

The chain couples TRBV29-1 to TRBJ2-7; possible D gene TRBD2, 6 bases. This CDR3 spans 11 amino acids. Germline CDR1 and CDR2: SQVTM and ANQGSEA. Trimming shortened V by 6 bases and J by 3 bases, and 9 bases separated the two germline ends. CDR3 sequence reads: CSVGTFYEQYF. The CDR3 coding sequence is TGCAGCGTCGGGACTTTCTACGAGCAGTACTTC.

V usage is TRBV7-9 and J usage is TRBJ1-2; TRBD1 is a possible D gene (5 bases). V was clipped by 3 bases and J by 7 bases, with 18 bases between them. Germline V gene lookup returns CDR1 SEHNR and CDR2 FQNEAQ (reference sequence). This CDR3 is 15 amino acids long. The DNA for the CDR3 is TGTGCCAGCAGCTTTCAAGGCGGGGGGAGGAGTGGCTACACCTTC. Translating it yields CASSFQGGGRSGYTF.

This rearrangement joins TRBV9 to TRBJ2-3; tentatively, D is TRBD2 (5 bases). V was shortened by 4 bases and J by 8 bases, with 11 bases between the two germline ends. The CDR3 consists of 12 residues. Germline CDR1 and CDR2: SGDLS and YYNGEE. In nucleotides, the CDR3 is TGTGCCAGCAGCCCGTCCCGGGGTACGCAGTATTTT. Translation gives CASSPSRGTQYF.